This TCR beta chain was captured by sequencing in a study of tumor-infiltrating lymphocytes in primary liver carcinoma. Study-wide background: Enrolled patients were male and female, aged 30 to 69 years. Measuring roughly 4 to 11 cm across, the tumors were staged as T1-T3 N0M0.

Researchers generated TCR beta cDNA from approximately 450 ng of total RNA, relying on a constant-region primer. The TCR beta library was amplified through three nested multiplex PCR rounds in a modified ARM-PCR procedure. Two initial PCR rounds of ten to eleven cycles each paired TRBV1-TRBV30 forward primers with a C-beta reverse primer. A single record per CDR3 protein comes from TCRdb applying MiXCR to the multiplex PCR reads. The sample contains nearly 200,000 distinct CDR3 sequences, around 60% of which appear only once. The CDR3 covers 13 residues. CDR1 is SGHAT and CDR2 is FQNNGV in the germline V gene. Deletions cut 5 bases from V and 7 bases from J, with 15 bases between. This clonotype has only one observation. The researchers obtained blood RNA from unsorted whole blood and also extracted germline DNA.

The sequence was collected from a woman aged 55-69 years with primary liver carcinoma and hepatitis B virus infection. The V call is TRBV11-2, the J call TRBJ2-7, with D perhaps matching TRBD1 (5 bases). Sequenced input: peripheral blood. The CDR3 region has the DNA TGTGCCAGCAGCCAAGGGGCAGGGTATGAGCAGTACTTC. It is translated as CASSQGAGYEQYF.